The 27 T cell receptor beta chains reported below all come from one sample, sequenced in a study of T cells in Graves' hyperthyroidism and ophthalmopathy. Amplification yielded TCR beta CDR3 regions, with RNA transcripts as the source. A first-round RT-PCR of the TCR CDR3 used the HTBI primer set. MiXCR was run by TCRdb on the multiplex PCR reads, yielding one entry per CDR3 protein. The data contain hundreds of thousands of distinct CDR3 sequences, 14% to 15% of them singletons. The source material was blood. Source of these receptors: a man aged 18 to 30 with Graves' ophthalmopathy.

This clonotype was recorded a few times. V and J are TRBV5-1 and TRBJ2-1; 8 nucleotides match TRBD2. The ends lost 4 bases at V and 4 bases at J; junction bases unmatched: 19. This CDR3 region has 19 residues. Germline CDR1 and CDR2: SGHRS and YFSETQ. CDR3 in DNA: TGCGCCAGCAGCAACCCCGTTAGGCCCGATAGCGGGACTTACAATGAGCAGTTCTTC. Translating it yields CASSNPVRPDSGTYNEQFF.

This clonotype appeared many times. The gene calls are TRBV3-1 and TRBJ2-2; D not certain. CDR3 size: 16 residues. Germline V lookup: CDR1 LGHDT, CDR2 YNNKEL (reference sequence). V lost 0 bases to trimming and J lost 5 bases, with 13 bases between them. The CDR3 protein is CASSQDQWQTTGELFF. The CDR3, as DNA: TGTGCCAGCAGCCAAGATCAGTGGCAGACGACCGGGGAGCTGTTTTTT.

In its sample, this clonotype was seen a few times. The DNA is omitted, as the CDR3 cannot be located on it reliably, and the CDR3 follows TCRdb's listing. The chain recombines TRBV5-1 with TRBJ2-7; TRBD1, the table's D call, was not compared with the DNA. The CDR3 totals 14 residues, both ends included. CDR1 and CDR2 from the germline V gene are SGHRS and YFSETQ. The CDR3 here is CASSFGGGNYEQCF.

This clonotype appeared a few times. The genes are TRBV15 and TRBJ2-1, with TRBD2 identical over 7 bases. The CDR3 totals 14 residues. Germline V lookup: CDR1 LNHNV, CDR2 YYDKDF (reference sequence). J lost 5 bases, V lost 3 bases, and 4 bases had no gene match. The CDR3 DNA is TGTGCCACCAGCAGGGTGGCGGGGGACAATGAGCAGTTCTTC. Translation gives CATSRVAGDNEQFF.

The gene calls are TRBV24-1 and TRBJ2-7; TRBD1 agrees at 9 bases. The CDR3 runs 16 residues. Germline assignment: CDR1 KGHDR and CDR2 SFDVKD. J was trimmed by 0 bases and V by 4 bases; bases with no gene match: 6. The DNA for the CDR3 is TGTGCCACCAGTGACCCTGGACAGGGGAACTCCTACGAGCAGTACTTC. It is translated as CATSDPGQGNSYEQYF.

This clonotype was recorded many times. This CDR3 reads CASSEGGQVNTIYF. Here the CDR3 DNA reads TGTGCCAGCAGTGAAGGAGGACAGGTCAACACCATATATTTT. The chain is built from TRBV28 and TRBJ1-3; 7 positions match TRBD1. There are 14 residues in the CDR3. The germline V gene has CDR1 MDHEN and CDR2 SYDVKM. V shed 5 bases, J shed 7 bases, and the junction held 8 bases outside the gene matches.

This sequence joins TRBV20-1 and TRBJ1-4; 8 bases are a match to TRBD1. With V trimmed by 4 bases and J by 3 bases, 1 base remained unmatched. The CDR3 runs 13 residues. Per the germline V gene, CDR1 is DFQATT and CDR2 is SNEGSKA (reference sequence). The CDR3 region is CSAMGQANEKLFF. CDR3 coding DNA: TGCAGTGCTATGGGACAGGCTAATGAAAAACTGTTTTTT.

V gene TRBV7-9 combines with J gene TRBJ2-7; no firm D call. The CDR3 sequence is 14 residues long. V was pared by 5 bases and J by 2 bases, with 13 bases between. CDR1 and CDR2 (germline): SEHNR, FQNEAQ (reference sequence). CDR3: CASSTEGPAYEQYF. The DNA for the CDR3 is TGTGCCAGCAGCACCGAAGGCCCAGCCTACGAGCAGTACTTC.

The chain recombines TRBV12-3 or TRBV12-4 with TRBJ2-2; 12 bases line up with TRBD2. The CDR3 runs to 17 residues. The V segment lost 1 base and the J segment 5 bases; nucleotides outside the gene matches: 5. The CDR3 reads CASSLVRGTSGTGELFF. The CDR3 DNA sequence: TGTGCCAGCAGTTTAGTTCGGGGGACTAGCGGGACCGGGGAGCTGTTTTTT.

In DNA, the CDR3 is TGTGCCAGTAGTTACGGGACAGGGGGCCTCGAGCAGTACTTC. Translation gives CASSYGTGGLEQYF. The chain combines TRBV19 with TRBJ2-7; TRBD1 matches 12 bases. The CDR3 is 14 amino acids. The V segment lost 5 bases and the J segment 6 bases; nucleotides outside the gene matches: 5. In germline, CDR1 is LNHDA, CDR2 SQIVND (reference sequence).

This clonotype showed up many times. The rearrangement uses TRBV24-1 and TRBJ2-5, with D possibly TRBD2 on 6 matching bases. The CDR3 runs to 17 residues. In germline, CDR1 is KGHDR, CDR2 SFDVKD. Trimming pared 7 bases from V and 0 bases from J, leaving 20 bases between. The DNA of the CDR3 is TGTGCCACCAGCCGAGGATGGGACTTAGAGTACCAAGAGACCCAGTACTTC. It encodes CATSRGWDLEYQETQYF.

This clonotype was detected ten times or more. This chain joins TRBV6-1 and TRBJ2-5; 9 bases agree with TRBD1. V shed 6 bases and J 2 bases; nucleotides not matched to a gene: 16. The length of the CDR3 is 18 residues. Germline V gene sequence: CDR1 MNHNS, CDR2 SASEGT. DNA for the CDR3: TGTGCCAGCAGCCTCATCCCACAGGGGGCGCCGGGACAAGAGACCCAGTACTTC. Translating gives CASSLIPQGAPGQETQYF.

At least ten counts were recorded for this clonotype. The chain couples TRBV13 to TRBJ2-1; weak D call: TRBD1 (6 bases). Trimming removed 5 bases at V and 7 bases at J, with 9 bases between. Germline values: CDR1 PRHDT, CDR2 FYEKMQ (reference sequence). The CDR3 has 12 amino acids. The DNA for the CDR3 is TGTGCCAGCAGCGTAACAGGGAATGAGCAGTTCTTC. It yields the protein CASSVTGNEQFF.

At least ten counts were recorded for this clonotype. V is TRBV10-3 and J is TRBJ2-7; 10 bases agree with TRBD2. The CDR3 extends over 16 amino acids. Germline values: CDR1 ENHRY, CDR2 SYGVKD. V was pared by 11 bases and J by 0 bases, with 13 bases of the junction left unmatched. CDR3 sequence reads: CAVLDLTSGSSYEQYF. The DNA of the CDR3 is TGTGCCGTCCTTGACTTGACTAGCGGGTCCTCCTACGAGCAGTACTTC.

This clonotype was found many times. V is TRBV3-1 and J is TRBJ1-2; D remains ambiguous. The length of the CDR3 is 14 residues. CDR1 and CDR2 (germline): LGHDT, YNNKEL (reference sequence). The V and J ends lost 0 bases and 4 bases respectively, with 9 bases between them. The CDR3 region has the DNA TGTGCCAGCAGCCAAGATCCAGTTATCTATGGCTACACCTTC. This gives the protein CASSQDPVIYGYTF.

This clonotype occurred many times. This chain links TRBV29-1 with TRBJ2-7, with D unclear. Trimming shortened V by 1 base and J by 4 bases, and 5 bases separated the two germline ends. The CDR3 loop spans 11 amino acids. Germline-derived CDR1 and CDR2 are SQVTM and ANQGSEA. Here the CDR3 DNA reads TGCAGCGTTGAAGTAGGGTACGAGCAGTACTTC. Translating gives CSVEVGYEQYF.

This clonotype appeared many times. The CDR3 DNA reads TGTGCCAGCAGCCCACCAAAGGGACAGTTGGAATACAATGAGCAGTTCTTC. Its translation is CASSPPKGQLEYNEQFF. V gene TRBV7-9 combines with J gene TRBJ2-1; 7 nucleotides line up with TRBD1. Unmatched junction bases numbered 14, after V lost 5 bases and J lost 4 bases. This CDR3 comprises 17 residues. Germline lookup yields CDR1 SEHNR and CDR2 FQNEAQ (reference sequence).

The chain has TRBV7-8 and TRBJ2-5, with D hard to call. The V gene's germline CDR1 is SGHVS and CDR2 FQNEAQ. V lost 3 bases and J lost 2, with 13 bases in between. There are 15 residues in the CDR3. Here the CDR3 reads CASSFATGVQETQYF. DNA for the CDR3: TGTGCCAGCAGCTTCGCCACTGGAGTTCAAGAGACCCAGTACTTC.

V usage is TRBV5-1 and J usage is TRBJ2-3, with 11 bases lining up with TRBD2. The CDR3 totals 17 residues. The V gene's germline CDR1 is SGHRS and CDR2 YFSETQ. V was pared by 3 bases and J by 3 bases, with 9 bases of the junction left unmatched. In DNA form, the CDR3 reads TGCGCCAGCAGCTACTTTATAGCGGGGGGGGTGACAGATACGCAGTATTTT. Protein: CASSYFIAGGVTDTQYF.

This clonotype was detected ten times or more. The chain has TRBV6-4 and TRBJ2-3; 12 nucleotides agree with TRBD1. There are 17 residues in the CDR3. V was pared by 6 bases and J by 4 bases, with 11 bases of the junction left unmatched. Germline V gives CDR1 MRHNA, CDR2 SNTAGT. The CDR3 nucleotides are TGTGCCAGCAGCGAAAAAGCCGGGACAGGGGGCGCAGATACGCAGTATTTT. Translated: CASSEKAGTGGADTQYF.

This clonotype appeared many times. V is TRBV6-2 or TRBV6-3 and J is TRBJ1-1; TRBD1 might be the D (5 bases). Trimming removed 7 bases at V and 3 bases at J, with 15 bases between. The length of the CDR3 is 14 residues. Germline-derived CDR1 and CDR2 are MNHEY and SVGEGT. CDR3 bases: TGTGCCAGCACCTCTAGCGAGGGGTACACTGAAGCTTTCTTT. This gives the protein CASTSSEGYTEAFF.

This clonotype appeared a single time. A much more abundant neighbour one base away suggests this may be a read error. The rearrangement uses TRBV7-8 and TRBJ2-1; the D is unclear. The germline V and J ends were trimmed by 7 bases and 4 bases, with 8 bases remaining between them. The CDR3 loop spans 12 amino acids. Germline CDR1 is SGHVS and CDR2 is FQNEAQ. The CDR3 reads CASNPQYNEQFF. The CDR3 DNA follows: TGTGCCAGCAACCCACAATACAATGAGCAGTTCTTC.

The rearrangement links TRBV7-9 to TRBJ2-7; D remains ambiguous. The J call may be incorrect, as the DNA end agrees better with TRBJ2-1. The germline CDR1 and CDR2 sequences are SEHNR and FQNEAQ (reference sequence). CDR3 length: 11 amino acids. CDR3 sequence reads: CASSSRYEQFF. The CDR3 DNA reads as TGTGCCAGCAGCTCCCGGTACGAGCAGTTCTTC.

At least ten counts were recorded for this clonotype. The chain combines TRBV12-3 or TRBV12-4 with TRBJ1-1; D is unclear. The CDR3 spans 12 residues. The germline V and J ends were trimmed by 3 bases and 0 bases, with 2 bases remaining between them. CDR3: CASSFMNTEAFF. The CDR3 nucleotides are TGTGCCAGCAGTTTCATGAACACTGAAGCTTTCTTT.

Of note for this clonotype: An end of the junction does not agree with germline; a read error may underlie this. CDR3 DNA: TGTGCCGGCAGCCAATCCAGGGACCCAGGTATCAATGAGCAGTTCTTC. Encoded protein: CAGSQSRDPGINEQFF. The V call is TRBV7-9, the J call TRBJ2-1; D might be TRBD1 or TRBD2, each matching 5 bases. CDR1 SEHNR and CDR2 FQNEAQ come from the germline V gene (reference sequence). CDR3 size: 16 residues. The full variable domain, completed using reference TRBV7-9 and TRBJ2-1, is DTGVSQNPRHKITKRGQNVTFRCDPISEHNRLYWYRQTLGQGPEFLTYFQNEAQLEKSRLLSDRFSAERPKGSFSTLEIQRTEQGDSAMYLCAGSQSRDPGINEQFFGPGTRLTVL.

The genes are TRBV6-2 or TRBV6-3 and TRBJ1-5, with D possibly TRBD1 on 6 matching bases. The CDR3 is 13 residues long. Per the germline V gene, CDR1 is MNHEY and CDR2 is SVGEGT. The ends were cut back, 7 bases at V and 7 bases at J, with 14 bases in the middle. CDR3 nucleotide sequence: TGTGCCAGCACGGCGGGGGCAGGGCAGCCCCAGCATTTT. This sequence encodes CASTAGAGQPQHF.

This clonotype was counted at least ten times. CDR3 sequence reads: CASSPRQGVDYEQYF. CDR3 bases: TGTGCCAGCAGCCCCCGACAGGGCGTGGACTACGAGCAGTACTTC. The rearrangement uses TRBV7-8 and TRBJ2-7; 7 bases line up with TRBD1. From germline, CDR1 is SGHVS and CDR2 FQNEAQ. Trimming removed 5 bases from V and 3 bases from J; junction bases left unmatched: 10. This CDR3 spans 15 amino acids.